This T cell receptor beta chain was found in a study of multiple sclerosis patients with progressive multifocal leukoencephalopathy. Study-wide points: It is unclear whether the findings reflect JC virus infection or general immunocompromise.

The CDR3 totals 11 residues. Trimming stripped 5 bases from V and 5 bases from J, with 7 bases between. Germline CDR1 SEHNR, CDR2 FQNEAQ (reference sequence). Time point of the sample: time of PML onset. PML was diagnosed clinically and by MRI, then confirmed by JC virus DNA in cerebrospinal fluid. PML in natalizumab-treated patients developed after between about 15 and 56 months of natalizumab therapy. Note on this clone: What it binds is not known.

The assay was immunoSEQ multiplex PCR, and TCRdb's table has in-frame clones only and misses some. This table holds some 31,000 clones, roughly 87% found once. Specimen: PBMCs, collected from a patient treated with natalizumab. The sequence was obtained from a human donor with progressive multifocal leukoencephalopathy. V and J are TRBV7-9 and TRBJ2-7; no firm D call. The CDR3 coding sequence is TGTGCCAGCAGCAAAGCTCACGAGCAGTACTTC. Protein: CASSKAHEQYF.